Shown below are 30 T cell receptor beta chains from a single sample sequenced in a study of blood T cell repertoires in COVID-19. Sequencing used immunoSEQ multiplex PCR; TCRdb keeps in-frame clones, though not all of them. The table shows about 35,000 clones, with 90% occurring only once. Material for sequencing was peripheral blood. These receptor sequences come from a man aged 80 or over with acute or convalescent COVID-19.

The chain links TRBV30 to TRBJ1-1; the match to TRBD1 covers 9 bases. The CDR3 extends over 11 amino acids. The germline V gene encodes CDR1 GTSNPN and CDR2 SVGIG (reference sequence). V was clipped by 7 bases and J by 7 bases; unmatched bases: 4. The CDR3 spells CALQGAGEAFF. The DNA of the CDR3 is TGTGCCTTACAGGGGGCTGGTGAAGCTTTCTTT.

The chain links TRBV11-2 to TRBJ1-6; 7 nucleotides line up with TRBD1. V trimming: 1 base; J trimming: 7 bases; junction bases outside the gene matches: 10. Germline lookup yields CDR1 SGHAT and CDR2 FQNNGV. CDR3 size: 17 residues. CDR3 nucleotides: TGTGCCAGCAGCTTAGTAGGAGCGGACAGGAGAAATTCACCCCTCCACTTT. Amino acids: CASSLVGADRRNSPLHF.

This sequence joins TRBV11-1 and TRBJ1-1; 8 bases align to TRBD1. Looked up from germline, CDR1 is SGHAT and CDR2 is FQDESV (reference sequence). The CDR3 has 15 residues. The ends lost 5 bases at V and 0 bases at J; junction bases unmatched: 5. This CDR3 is CASSLRTGMNTEAFF. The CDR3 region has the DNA TGTGCCAGCAGCCTCAGGACAGGGATGAACACTGAAGCTTTCTTT.

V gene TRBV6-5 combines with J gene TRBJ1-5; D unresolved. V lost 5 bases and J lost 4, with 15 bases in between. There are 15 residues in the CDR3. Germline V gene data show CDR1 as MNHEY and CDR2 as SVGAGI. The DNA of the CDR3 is TGTGCCAGCAGTATCGGAAGACAACCGAATCAGCCCCAGCATTTT. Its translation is CASSIGRQPNQPQHF.

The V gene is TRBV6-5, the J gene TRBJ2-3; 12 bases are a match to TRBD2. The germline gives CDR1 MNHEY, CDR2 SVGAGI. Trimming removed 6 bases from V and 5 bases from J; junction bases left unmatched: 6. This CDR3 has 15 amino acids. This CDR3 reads CASRSLAGGQDTQYF. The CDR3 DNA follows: TGTGCCAGCAGGTCCCTAGCGGGGGGGCAAGATACGCAGTATTTT.

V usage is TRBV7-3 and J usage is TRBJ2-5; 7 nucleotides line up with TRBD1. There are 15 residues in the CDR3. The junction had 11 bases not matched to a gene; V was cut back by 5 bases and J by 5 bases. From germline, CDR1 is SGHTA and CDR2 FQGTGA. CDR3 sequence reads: CASSKSGQFGETQYF. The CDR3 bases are TGTGCCAGCAGCAAGTCGGGACAGTTTGGGGAGACCCAGTACTTC.

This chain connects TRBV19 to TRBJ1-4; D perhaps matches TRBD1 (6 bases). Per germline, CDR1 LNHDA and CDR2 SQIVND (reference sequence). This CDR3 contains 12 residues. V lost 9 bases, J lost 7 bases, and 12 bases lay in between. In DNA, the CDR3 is TGTGCCAGACAGGGAATAGTTGAAAAACTGTTTTTT. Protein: CARQGIVEKLFF.

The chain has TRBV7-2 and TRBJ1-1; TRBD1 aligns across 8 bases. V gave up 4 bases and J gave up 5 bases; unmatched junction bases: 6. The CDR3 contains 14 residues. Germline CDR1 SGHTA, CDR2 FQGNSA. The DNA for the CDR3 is TGTGCCAGCAGCTCGCAGGGGGCGCAAACTGAAGCTTTCTTT. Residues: CASSSQGAQTEAFF. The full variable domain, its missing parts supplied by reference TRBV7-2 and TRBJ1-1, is GAGVSQSPSNKVTEKGKDVELRCDPISGHTALYWYRQSLGQGLEFLIYFQGNSAPDKSGLPSDRFSAERTGGSVSTLTIQRTQQEDSAVYLCASSSQGAQTEAFFGQGTRLTVV.

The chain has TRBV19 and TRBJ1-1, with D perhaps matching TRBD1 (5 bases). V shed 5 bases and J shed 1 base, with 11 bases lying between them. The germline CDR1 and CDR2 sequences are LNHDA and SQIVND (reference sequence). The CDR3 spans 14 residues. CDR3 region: CASSRRQPNTEAFF. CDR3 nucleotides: TGTGCCAGTAGTCGTAGACAGCCGAACACTGAAGCTTTCTTT.

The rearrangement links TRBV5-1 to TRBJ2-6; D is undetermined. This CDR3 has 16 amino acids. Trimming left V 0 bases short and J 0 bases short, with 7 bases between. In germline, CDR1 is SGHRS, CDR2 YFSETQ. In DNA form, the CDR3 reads TGCGCCAGCAGCTTGGAACGGGTCTCTGGGGCCAACGTCCTGACTTTC. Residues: CASSLERVSGANVLTF.

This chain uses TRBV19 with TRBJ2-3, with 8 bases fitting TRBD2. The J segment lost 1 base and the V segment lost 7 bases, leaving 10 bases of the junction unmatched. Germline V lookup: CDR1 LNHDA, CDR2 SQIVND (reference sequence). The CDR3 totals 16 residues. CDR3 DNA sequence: TGTGCCAGTACCCCCGGGAGGGCAGTCGGCACAGATACGCAGTATTTT. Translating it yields CASTPGRAVGTDTQYF.

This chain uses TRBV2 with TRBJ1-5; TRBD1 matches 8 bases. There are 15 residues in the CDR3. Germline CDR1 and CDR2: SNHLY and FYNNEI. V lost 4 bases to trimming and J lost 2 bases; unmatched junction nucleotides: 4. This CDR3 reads CASSGQGAGNQPQHF. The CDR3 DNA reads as TGTGCCAGCAGTGGGCAGGGGGCCGGCAATCAGCCCCAGCATTTT. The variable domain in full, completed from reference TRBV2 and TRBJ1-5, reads EPEVTQTPSHQVTQMGQEVILRCVPISNHLYFYWYRQILGQKVEFLVSFYNNEISEKSEIFDDQFSVERPDGSNFTLKIRSTKLEDSAMYFCASSGQGAGNQPQHFGDGTRLSIL.

CDR3 region: CASSRDRGGKNIQYF. Written as DNA, the CDR3 is TGTGCCAGCAGCAGAGACAGGGGAGGCAAAAACATTCAGTACTTC. V usage is TRBV6-5 and J usage is TRBJ2-4, with 8 bases aligning to TRBD1. CDR3 length: 15 amino acids. V was pared by 6 bases and J by 3 bases, with 7 bases of the junction left unmatched. The germline V gene has CDR1 MNHEY and CDR2 SVGAGI.

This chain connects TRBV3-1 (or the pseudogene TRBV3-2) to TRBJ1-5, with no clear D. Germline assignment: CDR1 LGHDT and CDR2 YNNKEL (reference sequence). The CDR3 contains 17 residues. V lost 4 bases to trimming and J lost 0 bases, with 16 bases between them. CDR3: CASSRYLTRSSNQPQHF. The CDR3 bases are TGTGCCAGCAGCCGATATTTAACCAGGTCTAGCAATCAGCCCCAGCATTTT.

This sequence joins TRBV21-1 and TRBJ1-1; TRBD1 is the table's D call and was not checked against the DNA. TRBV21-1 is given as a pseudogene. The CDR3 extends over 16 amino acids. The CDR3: CASSNLPGQGGTEAFF. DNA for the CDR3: TGTGCCAGCAGCAACCTTCCGGGACAGGGGGGCACTGAAGCTTTCTTT.

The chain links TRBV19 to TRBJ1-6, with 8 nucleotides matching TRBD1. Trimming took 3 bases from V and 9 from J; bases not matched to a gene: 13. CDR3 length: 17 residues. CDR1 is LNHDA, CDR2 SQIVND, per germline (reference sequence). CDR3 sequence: CASSIFGQGVVSSPLHF. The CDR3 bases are TGTGCCAGTAGTATCTTCGGACAGGGAGTGGTCAGTTCACCCCTCCACTTT. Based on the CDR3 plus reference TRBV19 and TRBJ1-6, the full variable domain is DGGITQSPKYLFRKEGQNVTLSCEQNLNHDAMYWYRQDPGQGLRLIYYSQIVNDFQKGDIAEGYSVSREKKESFPLTVTSAQKNPTAFYLCASSIFGQGVVSSPLHFGNGTRLTVT.

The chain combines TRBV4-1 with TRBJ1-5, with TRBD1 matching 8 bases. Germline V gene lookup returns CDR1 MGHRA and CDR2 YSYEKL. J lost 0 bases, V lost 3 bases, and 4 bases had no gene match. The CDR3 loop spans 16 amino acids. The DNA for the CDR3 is TGCGCCAGCAGCCACGAAACAGGGGGTAGCAATCAGCCCCAGCATTTT. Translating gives CASSHETGGSNQPQHF.

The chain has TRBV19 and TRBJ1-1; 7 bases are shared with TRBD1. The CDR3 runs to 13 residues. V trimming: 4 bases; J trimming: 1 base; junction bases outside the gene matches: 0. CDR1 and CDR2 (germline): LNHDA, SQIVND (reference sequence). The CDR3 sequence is CASSRTGNTEAFF. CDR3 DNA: TGTGCCAGTAGTAGGACAGGGAACACTGAAGCTTTCTTT. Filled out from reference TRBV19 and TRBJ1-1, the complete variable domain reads DGGITQSPKYLFRKEGQNVTLSCEQNLNHDAMYWYRQDPGQGLRLIYYSQIVNDFQKGDIAEGYSVSREKKESFPLTVTSAQKNPTAFYLCASSRTGNTEAFFGQGTRLTVV.

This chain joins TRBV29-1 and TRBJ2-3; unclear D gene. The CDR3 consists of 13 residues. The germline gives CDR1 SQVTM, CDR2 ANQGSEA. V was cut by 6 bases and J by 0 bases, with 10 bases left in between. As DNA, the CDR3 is TGCAGCGTGAGCGCGTCTAGCACAGATACGCAGTATTTT. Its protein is CSVSASSTDTQYF.

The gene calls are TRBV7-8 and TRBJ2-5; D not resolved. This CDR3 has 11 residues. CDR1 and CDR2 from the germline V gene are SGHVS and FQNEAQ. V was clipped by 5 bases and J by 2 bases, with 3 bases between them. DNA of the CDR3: TGTGCCAGCAGCCCTCAAGAGACCCAGTACTTC. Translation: CASSPQETQYF.

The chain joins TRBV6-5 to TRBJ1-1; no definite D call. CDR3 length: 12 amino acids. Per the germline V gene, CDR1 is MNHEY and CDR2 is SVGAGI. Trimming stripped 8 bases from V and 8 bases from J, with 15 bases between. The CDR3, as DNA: TGTGCCAGCCCCGCGTGGGCCCAAGAAGCTTTCTTT. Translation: CASPAWAQEAFF.

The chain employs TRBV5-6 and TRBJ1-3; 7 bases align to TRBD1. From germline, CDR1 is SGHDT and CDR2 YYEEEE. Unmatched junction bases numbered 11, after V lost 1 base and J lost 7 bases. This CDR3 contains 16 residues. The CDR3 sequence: CASSLLSDRVRNTIYF. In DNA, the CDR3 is TGTGCCAGCAGCTTGTTGTCCGACAGGGTGCGCAACACCATATATTTT.

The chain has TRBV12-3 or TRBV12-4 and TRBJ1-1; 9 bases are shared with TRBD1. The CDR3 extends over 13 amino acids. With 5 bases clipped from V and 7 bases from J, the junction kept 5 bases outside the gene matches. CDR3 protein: CASSLTGGLEAFF. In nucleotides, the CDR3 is TGTGCCAGCAGTCTTACAGGGGGCCTTGAAGCTTTCTTT.

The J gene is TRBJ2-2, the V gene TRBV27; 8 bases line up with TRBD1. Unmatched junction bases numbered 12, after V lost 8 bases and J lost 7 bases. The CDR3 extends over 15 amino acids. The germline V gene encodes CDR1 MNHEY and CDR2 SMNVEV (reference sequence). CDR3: CASGGQGARGGELFF. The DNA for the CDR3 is TGTGCCAGCGGGGGCCAGGGGGCCAGGGGCGGGGAGCTGTTTTTT.

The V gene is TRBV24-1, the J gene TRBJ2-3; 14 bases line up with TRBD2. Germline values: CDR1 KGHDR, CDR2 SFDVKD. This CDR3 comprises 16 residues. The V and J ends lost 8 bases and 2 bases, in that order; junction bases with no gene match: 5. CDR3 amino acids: CATMGTSGGYTDTQYF. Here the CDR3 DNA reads TGTGCCACCATGGGGACTAGCGGGGGATACACAGATACGCAGTATTTT.

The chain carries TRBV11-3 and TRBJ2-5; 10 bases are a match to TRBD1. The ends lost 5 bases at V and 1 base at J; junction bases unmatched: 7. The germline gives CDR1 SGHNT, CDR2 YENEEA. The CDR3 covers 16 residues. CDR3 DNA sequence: TGTGCCAGCAGCAAAGCCCGGACAGGGGGCCAAGAGACCCAGTACTTC. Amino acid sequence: CASSKARTGGQETQYF.

The DNA for the CDR3 is TGTGCCACCAGTGACCCCCGGGGGGGCGAGCAGTACTTC. Translating gives CATSDPRGGEQYF. V and J are TRBV24-1 and TRBJ2-7, with 8 bases fitting TRBD2. The CDR3 runs to 13 residues. In germline, CDR1 is KGHDR, CDR2 SFDVKD. V was pared by 4 bases and J by 6 bases, with 4 bases of the junction left unmatched.

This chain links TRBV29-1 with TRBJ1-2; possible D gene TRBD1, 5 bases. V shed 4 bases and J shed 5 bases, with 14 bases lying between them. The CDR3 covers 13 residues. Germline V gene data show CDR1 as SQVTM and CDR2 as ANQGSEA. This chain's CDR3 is CSVGYGAEYGYTF. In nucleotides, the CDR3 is TGCAGCGTTGGCTATGGGGCTGAGTATGGCTACACCTTC.

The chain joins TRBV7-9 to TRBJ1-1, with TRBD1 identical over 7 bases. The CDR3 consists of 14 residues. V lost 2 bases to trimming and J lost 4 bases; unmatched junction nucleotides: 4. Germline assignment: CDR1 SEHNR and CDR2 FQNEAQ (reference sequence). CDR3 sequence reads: CASSLLQGLTEAFF. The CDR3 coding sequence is TGTGCCAGCAGCTTATTACAGGGGCTCACTGAAGCTTTCTTT.

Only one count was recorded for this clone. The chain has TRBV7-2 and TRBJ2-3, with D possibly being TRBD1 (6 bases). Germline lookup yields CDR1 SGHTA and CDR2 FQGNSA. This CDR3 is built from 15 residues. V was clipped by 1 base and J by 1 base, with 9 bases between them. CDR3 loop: CASSLVGAGTDTQYF. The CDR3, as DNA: TGTGCCAGCAGCTTAGTGGGGGCCGGCACAGATACGCAGTATTTT. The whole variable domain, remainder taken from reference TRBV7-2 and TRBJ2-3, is GAGVSQSPSNKVTEKGKDVELRCDPISGHTALYWYRQSLGQGLEFLIYFQGNSAPDKSGLPSDRFSAERTGGSVSTLTIQRTQQEDSAVYLCASSLVGAGTDTQYFGPGTRLTVL.